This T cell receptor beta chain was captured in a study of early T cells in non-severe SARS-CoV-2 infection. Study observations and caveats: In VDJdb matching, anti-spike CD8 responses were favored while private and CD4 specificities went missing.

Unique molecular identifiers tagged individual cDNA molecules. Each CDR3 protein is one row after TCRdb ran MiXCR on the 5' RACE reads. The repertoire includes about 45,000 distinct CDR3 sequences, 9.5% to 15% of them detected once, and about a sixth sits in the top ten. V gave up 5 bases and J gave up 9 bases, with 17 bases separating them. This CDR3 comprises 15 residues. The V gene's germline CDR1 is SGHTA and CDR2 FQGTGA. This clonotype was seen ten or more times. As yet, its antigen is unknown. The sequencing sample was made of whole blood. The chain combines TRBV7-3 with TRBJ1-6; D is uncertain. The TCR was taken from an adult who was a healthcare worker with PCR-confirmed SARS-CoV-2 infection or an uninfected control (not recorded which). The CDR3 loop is CASSHKEKNTSPLHF. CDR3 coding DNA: TGTGCCAGCAGCCACAAGGAAAAAAACACTTCACCCCTCCACTTT.